In its sample, the clone carrying this TCR beta chain was seen many times. The antigen remains unidentified. From roughly 390 ng of RNA, a library with molecular barcoded alpha/delta and beta/gamma adaptors was made. Each CDR3 protein is one row after TCRdb ran MiXCR on the reads. The sample consists of about 62,000 distinct CDR3 sequences, roughly 18% of them appearing once. Trimming took 1 base from V and 6 from J, leaving 9 bases between them. This CDR3 is built from 14 residues. Germline CDR1 and CDR2: SGHVS and FQNEAQ. The sample originates from a study of read filtering for tumor transcriptome and immune sequencing. Whole-study findings and limits: Correlation between methods rose after single-read clonotypes were removed.

This sequence joins TRBV7-8 and TRBJ1-4; D is unclear. The sample taken for sequencing was a population of CD138-negative cells sorted from bone marrow. The sequence was collected from a donor at least 40 years old with multiple myeloma. The CDR3 here is CASSLGNADEKLFF. The CDR3 bases are TGTGCCAGCAGCTTAGGAAATGCGGATGAAAAACTGTTTTTT.